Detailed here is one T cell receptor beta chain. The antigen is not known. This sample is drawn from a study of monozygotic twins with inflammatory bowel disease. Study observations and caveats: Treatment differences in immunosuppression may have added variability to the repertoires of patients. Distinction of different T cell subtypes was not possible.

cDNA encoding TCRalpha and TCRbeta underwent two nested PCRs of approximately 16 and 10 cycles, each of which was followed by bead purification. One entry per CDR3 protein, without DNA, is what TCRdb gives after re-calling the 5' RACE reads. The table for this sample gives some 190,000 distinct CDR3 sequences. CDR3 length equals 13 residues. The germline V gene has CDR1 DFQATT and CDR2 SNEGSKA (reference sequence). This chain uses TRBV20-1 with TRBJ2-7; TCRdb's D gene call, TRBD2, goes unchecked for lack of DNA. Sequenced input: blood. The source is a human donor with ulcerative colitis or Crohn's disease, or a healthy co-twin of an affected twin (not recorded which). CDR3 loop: CSASQSGSYEEYF.